This is a list of T cell receptor beta chains from one sample in a study of cytomegalovirus exposure and HLA in healthy donors. Produced via immunoSEQ multiplex PCR; TCRdb's table is partial and in-frame only. The table has 150,000 to 200,000 clones, roughly 82% seen once. Source material: PBMCs. The origin of the receptors is a middle-aged man in good health and CMV-seronegative. Both conserved end residues are trimmed from each CDR3. Some rows mark clone size as missing; the rest say once, few, many or name a class of expanded clone.

CDR3: ASSLLGGATDTQY; V: TRBV14; length: 13; J: TRBJ2-3; size: .
CDR3: ASSEVGRSNQPQH; V: TRBV6-1; length: 13; J: TRBJ1-5; size: .
CDR3: SVEVQGRNTEAF; V: TRBV29-1; length: 12; J: TRBJ1-1; size: .
CDR3: ASRGLAGVPYEQY; V: TRBV6-5; length: 13; J: TRBJ2-7; size: few
CDR3: ASSLLQGFDYGYT; V: TRBV5-1; length: 13; J: TRBJ1-2; size: .
CDR3: ASSPSGQGEGGYT; V: TRBV5-1; length: 13; J: TRBJ1-2; size: few
CDR3: ASSLEPGGREKLF; V: TRBV6-5; length: 13; J: TRBJ1-4; size: .
CDR3: ASSLGGHGTMPLH; V: TRBV27; length: 13; J: TRBJ1-6; size: .
CDR3: ASREGERSYSPLH; V: TRBV7-2; length: 13; J: TRBJ1-6; size: .
CDR3: ASNRGGSTDTQY; V: TRBV5-1; length: 12; J: TRBJ2-3; size: few
CDR3: ASTLDRANTEAF; V: TRBV5-4; length: 12; J: TRBJ1-1; size: once
CDR3: ASSSTDTQY; V: TRBV7-9; length: 9; J: TRBJ2-3; size: .
CDR3: ASSAQQGYGYT; V: TRBV9; length: 11; J: TRBJ1-2; size: .
CDR3: ASSPLSAGANEQF; V: TRBV18; length: 13; J: TRBJ2-1; size: .
CDR3: ASKDYGLAGQETQY; V: TRBV2; length: 14; J: TRBJ2-5; size: .
CDR3: ASSQGLKETQY; V: TRBV14; length: 11; J: TRBJ2-5; size: .
CDR3: ASRTLTGRAF; V: TRBV2; length: 10; J: TRBJ1-1; size: .
CDR3: ASSSGTSESTDTQY; V: TRBV11-2; length: 14; J: TRBJ2-3; size: .
CDR3: SVGASVRSEQF; V: TRBV29-1; length: 11; J: TRBJ2-1; size: once
CDR3: ASTRAGAGTDTQY; V: TRBV5-1; length: 13; J: TRBJ2-3; size: .
CDR3: ASRRYSLGDRGYT; V: TRBV27; length: 13; J: TRBJ1-2; size: .
CDR3: ASSQDLWTSGSLLPYEQY; V: TRBV4-3; length: 18; J: TRBJ2-7; size: .
CDR3: ASSGDRGYGYT; V: TRBV14; length: 11; J: TRBJ1-2; size: .
CDR3: ASSPTSGVTGELF; V: TRBV2; length: 13; J: TRBJ2-2; size: .
CDR3: ASSLPPRDSKNIQY; V: TRBV7-9; length: 14; J: TRBJ2-4; size: .
CDR3: ASGSSYNEQF; V: TRBV11-3; length: 10; J: TRBJ2-1; size: .
CDR3: ASSQQLAGPQETQY; V: TRBV4-1; length: 14; J: TRBJ2-5; size: .
CDR3: ASRPGTRSYEQY; V: TRBV7-2; length: 12; J: TRBJ2-7; size: .
CDR3: ASSLREAYGYT; V: TRBV28; length: 11; J: TRBJ1-2; size: few
CDR3: ASSDDRGLRSSYEQY; V: TRBV5-4; length: 15; J: TRBJ2-7; size: .
CDR3: ASSLGQLNGYT; V: TRBV6-1; length: 11; J: TRBJ1-2; size: .
CDR3: AWSVTPETQY; V: TRBV30; length: 10; J: TRBJ2-5; size: .
CDR3: ASSFGQVPYEQY; V: TRBV27; length: 12; J: TRBJ2-7; size: .
CDR3: ASRGLSTEAF; V: TRBV28; length: 10; J: TRBJ1-1; size: .
CDR3: AKKAGDTNEKLF; V: TRBV10-1; length: 12; J: TRBJ1-4; size: .
CDR3: ASSQEAGGRETQY; V: TRBV4-2; length: 13; J: TRBJ2-5; size: .
CDR3: ASSLSGGSEVAQY; V: TRBV7-2; length: 13; J: TRBJ2-5; size: few
CDR3: ASSPRPLGGDLSYEQY; V: TRBV18; length: 16; J: TRBJ2-7; size: .
CDR3: ASSESGQGNEKLF; V: TRBV25-1; length: 13; J: TRBJ1-4; size: few